This TCR beta chain comes out of a study of blood T cell repertoires in COVID-19. Study context: Spain, Italy and the United States supplied samples that represented acute and convalescent COVID-19. T cells, B-cell-depleted T cells, or PBMCs provided the cDNA or gDNA that served as material.

The length of the CDR3 is 14 residues. In germline, CDR1 is SGDLS, CDR2 YYNGEE. V lost 4 bases, J lost 5 bases, and 6 bases stayed unmatched. Per the original methods: Amplified reference gene primers provided the basis for estimating nucleated cell counts. Using immunoSEQ multiplex PCR, the repertoire was profiled, and TCRdb retains in-frame clones only, with some absent. From that table come the V and J calls and clone size; the DNA was used to work out D and trimming. This table has about 200,000 clones, roughly 90% appearing once. This rearrangement joins TRBV9 to TRBJ2-3; 8 bases line up with TRBD1. Specimen: peripheral blood. This TCR came from a man between 18 and 29 years old with active or convalescent COVID-19. The CDR3 reads CASSTGTGLDTQYF. The CDR3 DNA follows: TGTGCCAGCAGCACCGGGACAGGACTAGATACGCAGTATTTT. The full variable domain, completed using reference TRBV9 and TRBJ2-3, is DSGVTQTPKHLITATGQRVTLRCSPRSGDLSVYWYQQSLDQGLQFLIQYYNGEERAKGNILERFSAQQFPDLHSELNLSSLELGDSALYFCASSTGTGLDTQYFGPGTRLTVL.